One sample yielded the 6 T cell receptor beta chains listed below, sequenced in a study of neurological immune-mediated disorders (dated by TCRdb to between 2019 and 2020). Libraries came from 5' RACE. Sequencing was carried out with an Illumina HiSeq 2500. TCRdb reprocessing: public reads trimmed at Q25 with fastp, clones called with MiXCR, in-frame beta chains kept. Each entry merges the rows of one CDR3 protein and shows their most common DNA and genes. This sample comprises roughly 57,000 distinct CDR3 sequences, more than 20% of them detected only once. The ten largest account for over 4.5% of the sample. Read against the paper, the sample's time point label means: technical triplicate 2. Material: PBMCs. Source of these receptors: a man in his fifties or sixties with HTLV-1-associated myelopathy (HAM/TSP).

This clonotype has at least ten counts. This rearrangement joins TRBV11-3 to TRBJ2-2; D is ambiguous. CDR1 and CDR2 from the germline V gene are SGHNT and YENEEA. The CDR3 is made up of 13 amino acids. V was shortened by 5 bases and J by 6 bases, with 10 bases between the two germline ends. The CDR3 spells CASSRGRSGELFF. CDR3 DNA sequence: TGTGCCAGCAGCCGTGGACGGTCCGGGGAGCTGTTTTTT. Drawing the rest from reference TRBV11-3 and TRBJ2-2, the complete variable domain is EAGVVQSPRYKIIEKKQPVAFWCNPISGHNTLYWYLQNLGQGPELLIRYENEEAVDDSQLPKDRFSAERLKGVDSTLKIQPAELGDSAVYLCASSRGRSGELFFGEGSRLTVL.

This clonotype appeared many times. The V gene is TRBV24-1, the J gene TRBJ1-2, with D hard to call. Per germline, CDR1 KGHDR and CDR2 SFDVKD. CDR3 length: 14 amino acids. Trimming shortened V by 1 base and J by 2 bases, and 7 bases separated the two germline ends. The CDR3 sequence is CATSDLTVNYGYTF. CDR3 bases: TGTGCCACCAGTGATTTAACAGTGAACTATGGCTACACCTTC.

V is TRBV12-3 or TRBV12-4 and J is TRBJ1-3; TRBD1 might be the D (6 bases). The CDR3 extends over 14 amino acids. Trimming removed 5 bases from V and 1 base from J, with 9 bases in between. CDR3 nucleotide sequence: TGTGCCAGCAGTATAGGGGGTTCTGGAAACACCATATATTTT. It translates to CASSIGGSGNTIYF.

This clonotype was observed many times. The chain couples TRBV29-1 to TRBJ2-7; D is perhaps TRBD1 (6 bases). V was cut by 5 bases and J by 2 bases, with 10 bases left in between. This CDR3 region has 12 residues. Germline CDR1 SQVTM, CDR2 ANQGSEA. This CDR3 is CSVRGGAYEQYF. CDR3 DNA sequence: TGCAGCGTTCGAGGGGGTGCCTACGAGCAGTACTTC.

The table lists this clonotype with many counts. The V and J genes are TRBV21-1 and TRBJ1-6; the table's TRBD1 call for D was not verified on the DNA. TRBV21-1 has pseudogene status. There are 9 residues in the CDR3. This chain's CDR3 is CASRGTPNF. The CDR3 DNA follows: TGTGCCAGCAGGGGGACGCCGAACTTT.

This clonotype is medium-sized within its sample. The gene calls are TRBV5-1 and TRBJ2-7; TRBD1 matches at 10 bases. Germline V lookup: CDR1 SGHRS, CDR2 YFSETQ. The trim removed 4 bases at V and 7 bases at J, leaving 5 bases unmatched. The CDR3 consists of 13 residues. The CDR3 here is CASSTGTGEEQYF. Here the CDR3 DNA reads TGCGCCAGCAGCACCGGGACAGGGGAAGAGCAGTACTTC. Using reference TRBV5-1 and TRBJ2-7 for the parts outside the CDR3, the full variable domain is KAGVTQTPRYLIKTRGQQVTLSCSPISGHRSVSWYQQTPGQGLQFLFEYFSETQRNKGNFPGRFSGRQFSNSRSEMNVSTLELGDSALYLCASSTGTGEEQYFGPGTRLTVT.